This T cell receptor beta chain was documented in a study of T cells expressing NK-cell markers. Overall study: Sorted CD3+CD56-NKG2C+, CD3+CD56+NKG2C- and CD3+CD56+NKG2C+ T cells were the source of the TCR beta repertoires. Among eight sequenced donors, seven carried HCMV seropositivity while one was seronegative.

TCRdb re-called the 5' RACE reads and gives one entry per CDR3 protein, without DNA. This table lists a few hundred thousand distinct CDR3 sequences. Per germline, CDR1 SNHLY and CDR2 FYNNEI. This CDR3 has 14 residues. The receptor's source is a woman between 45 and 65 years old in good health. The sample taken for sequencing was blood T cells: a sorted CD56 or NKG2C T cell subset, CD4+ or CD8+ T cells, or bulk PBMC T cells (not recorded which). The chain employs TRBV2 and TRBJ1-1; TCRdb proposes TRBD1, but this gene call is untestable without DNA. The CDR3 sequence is CASSGDSMNTEAFF.